This T cell receptor beta chain originates from a study of blood T cell repertoires in COVID-19. TCRdb's table, derived via immunoSEQ multiplex PCR, lists solely in-frame clones and lacks some. The sample has hundreds of thousands of clones, approximately 80% seen once. CDR3 length equals 15 residues. J gave up 14 bases and V 0 bases, and 11 bases lay outside the gene matches. Germline V gene data show CDR1 as SGHRS and CDR2 as YFSETQ. This sequence was found in a young man with acute COVID-19. The V and J genes are TRBV5-1 and TRBJ2-1; 10 nucleotides agree with TRBD1. What was sequenced was PBMCs or T cells enriched from blood (not recorded which). The CDR3 nucleotides read TGCGCCAGCAGCTTGGGCGGGACAGGGGATACCCGGAAGTTCTTC. Amino acid sequence: CASSLGGTGDTRKFF.